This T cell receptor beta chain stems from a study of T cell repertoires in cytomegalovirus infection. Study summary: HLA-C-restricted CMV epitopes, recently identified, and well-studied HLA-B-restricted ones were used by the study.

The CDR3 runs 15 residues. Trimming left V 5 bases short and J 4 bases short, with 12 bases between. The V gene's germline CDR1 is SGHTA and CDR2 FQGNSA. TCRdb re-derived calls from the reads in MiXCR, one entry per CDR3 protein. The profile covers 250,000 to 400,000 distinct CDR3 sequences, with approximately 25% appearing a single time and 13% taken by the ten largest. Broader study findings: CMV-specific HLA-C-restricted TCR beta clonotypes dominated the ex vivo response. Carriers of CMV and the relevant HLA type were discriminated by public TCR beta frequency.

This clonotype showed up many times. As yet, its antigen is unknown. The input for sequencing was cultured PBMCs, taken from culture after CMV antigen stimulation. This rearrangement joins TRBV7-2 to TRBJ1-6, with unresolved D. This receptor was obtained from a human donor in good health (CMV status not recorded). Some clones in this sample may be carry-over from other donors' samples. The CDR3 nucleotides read TGTGCCAGCAGCATTTCTCACGGGTATAATTCACCCCTCCACTTT. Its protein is CASSISHGYNSPLHF.